A selection of T cell receptor beta chains follows, all from one sample in a study of blood T cell repertoires in COVID-19. This table comes from immunoSEQ multiplex PCR, and its TCRdb copy is limited to in-frame clones, with some not included. The sample yields about 67,000 clones, roughly 90% seen once. Sequenced input: peripheral blood. These receptors originate from a man in his fifties or sixties with active COVID-19. The CDR3 runs from the conserved cysteine through the conserved F or W. The D gene is left open where the match is weak. For some rows the clone size is stated as once, few or many, or as a class when expanded; others skip it.

clone size: .
V gene: TRBV5-1
CDR3 length: 14
J gene: TRBJ2-1
D gene: .
CDR3 DNA: TGCGCCAGCAGTCCTTCTACGACCTACAATGAGCAGTTCTTC
CDR3 protein: CASSPSTTYNEQFF

clone size: .
V gene: TRBV28
CDR3 length: 15
J gene: TRBJ2-3
D gene: .
CDR3 DNA: TGTGCCAGCAGTCTCAGCGGCTACCTCACAGATACGCAGTATTTT
CDR3 protein: CASSLSGYLTDTQYF

clone size: .
V gene: TRBV19
CDR3 length: 15
J gene: TRBJ1-5
D gene: TRBD1
CDR3 DNA: TGTGCCAGTAGACCAGGGGGGTATAGCAATCAGCCCCAGCATTTT
CDR3 protein: CASRPGGYSNQPQHF

clone size: .
V gene: TRBV2
CDR3 length: 13
J gene: TRBJ1-1
D gene: .
CDR3 DNA: TGTGCCAGCAGTGAGCGGAGGAACACTGAAGCTTTCTTT
CDR3 protein: CASSERRNTEAFF

clone size: .
V gene: TRBV18
CDR3 length: 16
J gene: TRBJ1-1
D gene: TRBD1
CDR3 DNA: TGTGCCAGCTCACCATTGGAGACAGGGACTAACACTGAAGCTTTCTTT
CDR3 protein: CASSPLETGTNTEAFF

clone size: .
V gene: TRBV11-2
CDR3 length: 13
J gene: TRBJ1-6
D gene: .
CDR3 DNA: TGTGCCAGCAGCCCAGGCTTGGATTCACCCCTCCACTTT
CDR3 protein: CASSPGLDSPLHF

clone size: few
V gene: TRBV5-4
CDR3 length: 14
J gene: TRBJ2-7
D gene: .
CDR3 DNA: TGTGCCAGCAGCCCAAGAGCGAGCTCCTACGAGCAGTACTTC
CDR3 protein: CASSPRASSYEQYF

clone size: once
V gene: TRBV6-5
CDR3 length: 14
J gene: TRBJ1-1
D gene: .
CDR3 DNA: TGTGCCAGCAGTCGTACAGGACAGAACACTGAAGCTTTCTTT
CDR3 protein: CASSRTGQNTEAFF

clone size: .
V gene: TRBV5-6
CDR3 length: 16
J gene: TRBJ1-6
D gene: .
CDR3 DNA: TGTGCCAGCAGCTTCACAGGGAGCTCCTATAATTCACCCCTCCACTTT
CDR3 protein: CASSFTGSSYNSPLHF

clone size: .
V gene: TRBV19
CDR3 length: 15
J gene: TRBJ2-7
D gene: TRBD2
CDR3 DNA: TGTGCCAGTAGTACTCACTCTAGCGGGAGTTACGAGCAGTACTTC
CDR3 protein: CASSTHSSGSYEQYF

clone size: .
V gene: TRBV10-3
CDR3 length: 14
J gene: TRBJ2-2
D gene: TRBD2
CDR3 DNA: TGTGCCATCAGTCTAGCGGGAGTAGGAGGGGAGCTGTTTTTT
CDR3 protein: CAISLAGVGGELFF

clone size: .
V gene: TRBV11-2
CDR3 length: 15
J gene: TRBJ2-3
D gene: TRBD2
CDR3 DNA: TGTGCCAGCAGCCCCTTGGGCGGGAGGTCAGATACGCAGTATTTT
CDR3 protein: CASSPLGGRSDTQYF

clone size: .
V gene: TRBV28
CDR3 length: 17
J gene: TRBJ1-3
D gene: TRBD1
CDR3 DNA: TGTGCCAGCAGCCAACTACTACGGGACAGAGATCGGAACACCATATATTTT
CDR3 protein: CASSQLLRDRDRNTIYF

clone size: .
V gene: TRBV29-1
CDR3 length: 14
J gene: TRBJ2-3
D gene: TRBD2
CDR3 DNA: TGCAGCGTTACACTAGCGTCATGGACAGATACGCAGTATTTT
CDR3 protein: CSVTLASWTDTQYF

clone size: few
V gene: TRBV9
CDR3 length: 14
J gene: TRBJ2-7
D gene: .
CDR3 DNA: TGTGCCAGCAGCGCCCAAATACAGGGTTACGAGCAGTACTTC
CDR3 protein: CASSAQIQGYEQYF

clone size: once
V gene: TRBV7-9
CDR3 length: 15
J gene: TRBJ2-1
D gene: .
CDR3 DNA: TGTGCCAGCAGCTTAGTCGGGAGTGGAGTCAATGAGCAGTTCTTC
CDR3 protein: CASSLVGSGVNEQFF

clone size: .
V gene: TRBV28
CDR3 length: 18
J gene: TRBJ2-1
D gene: TRBD2
CDR3 DNA: TGTGCCAGCAGTTCCCAGGGCGGGGGAGGACTAGCGGCCAATGAGCAGTTCTTC
CDR3 protein: CASSSQGGGGLAANEQFF

clone size: .
V gene: TRBV7-2
CDR3 length: 13
J gene: TRBJ1-1
D gene: .
CDR3 DNA: TGTGCCAGCAGCTTACGGACAGTGAGTGAAGCTTTCTTT
CDR3 protein: CASSLRTVSEAFF

clone size: .
V gene: TRBV19
CDR3 length: 15
J gene: TRBJ2-3
D gene: .
CDR3 DNA: TGTGCCAGTAGTTCGGGGGAACCCTGGGTCGGGGCGCAGTATTTT
CDR3 protein: CASSSGEPWVGAQYF

clone size: few
V gene: TRBV5-4
CDR3 length: 13
J gene: TRBJ2-1
D gene: .
CDR3 DNA: TGTGCCAGCAGCCCGTGGGAGGATAATGAGCAGTTCTTC
CDR3 protein: CASSPWEDNEQFF

clone size: .
V gene: TRBV7-3
CDR3 length: 16
J gene: TRBJ2-2
D gene: .
CDR3 DNA: TGTGCCAGCAGCTTAAATGCCCGCAGAAACACCGGGGAGCTGTTTTTT
CDR3 protein: CASSLNARRNTGELFF

clone size: .
V gene: TRBV7-9
CDR3 length: 14
J gene: TRBJ1-4
D gene: .
CDR3 DNA: TGTGCCAGCAGCTTAACGGGCGGGCCGGGAAAACTGTTTTTT
CDR3 protein: CASSLTGGPGKLFF

clone size: once
V gene: TRBV5-1
CDR3 length: 14
J gene: TRBJ2-1
D gene: TRBD1
CDR3 DNA: TGCGCCAGCAGCTTAGGGGGCATCTACAATGAGCAGTTCTTC
CDR3 protein: CASSLGGIYNEQFF

clone size: .
V gene: TRBV7-2
CDR3 length: 14
J gene: TRBJ2-7
D gene: .
CDR3 DNA: TGTGCCAGCAGCCCCGGGGACTTCCCCTACGAGCAGTACTTC
CDR3 protein: CASSPGDFPYEQYF

clone size: .
V gene: TRBV2
CDR3 length: 18
J gene: TRBJ2-5
D gene: TRBD2
CDR3 DNA: TGTGCCAGCAGTGAAACTGGGGTTAGCGGGAGAAGTCGGGAGACCCAGTACTTC
CDR3 protein: CASSETGVSGRSRETQYF

clone size: .
V gene: TRBV21-1
CDR3 length: 18
J gene: TRBJ1-6
D gene: .
CDR3 DNA: TGTGCCAGCAGCAACAAATCCCGGGACAGGGGGAATAATTCACCCCTCCACTTT
CDR3 protein: CASSNKSRDRGNNSPLHF

clone size: .
V gene: TRBV6-5
CDR3 length: 14
J gene: TRBJ1-4
D gene: TRBD1
CDR3 DNA: TGTGCCAGCAGCCGGGACAGGACTAATGAAAAACTGTTTTTT
CDR3 protein: CASSRDRTNEKLFF

clone size: few
V gene: TRBV5-8
CDR3 length: 15
J gene: TRBJ2-3
D gene: TRBD1
CDR3 DNA: TGTGCCAGCAGCACAGGGGTAGTGAGCACAGATACGCAGTATTTT
CDR3 protein: CASSTGVVSTDTQYF

clone size: .
V gene: TRBV27
CDR3 length: 13
J gene: TRBJ2-5
D gene: TRBD1
CDR3 DNA: TGTGCCAGCAGTTTACGAGGGGGCGCGACCCAGTACTTC
CDR3 protein: CASSLRGGATQYF

clone size: few
V gene: TRBV3-1/TRBV3-2
CDR3 length: 16
J gene: TRBJ2-7
D gene: TRBD2
CDR3 DNA: TGTGCCAGCAGCCCCCGGTCTAGCGGGATCCCCTACGAGCAGTACTTC
CDR3 protein: CASSPRSSGIPYEQYF

clone size: .
V gene: TRBV5-4
CDR3 length: 15
J gene: TRBJ2-5
D gene: TRBD2
CDR3 DNA: TGTGCCAGCAGCTTGGGTCTAGCGGGAGGGGAGACCCAGTACTTC
CDR3 protein: CASSLGLAGGETQYF

clone size: .
V gene: TRBV5-4
CDR3 length: 16
J gene: TRBJ2-1
D gene: TRBD1
CDR3 DNA: TGTGCCAGCAGCCCGAGACAGGGCACGGTATACAATGAGCAGTTCTTC
CDR3 protein: CASSPRQGTVYNEQFF

clone size: .
V gene: TRBV25-1
CDR3 length: 14
J gene: TRBJ2-5
D gene: TRBD1
CDR3 DNA: TGTGCCAGCAGTGGGTACAGGGGGCTCGAGACCCAGTACTTC
CDR3 protein: CASSGYRGLETQYF

clone size: .
V gene: TRBV4-2
CDR3 length: 15
J gene: TRBJ1-4
D gene: .
CDR3 DNA: TGTGCCAGCAGACAGGAACAACAAGCTAATGAAAAACTGTTTTTT
CDR3 protein: CASRQEQQANEKLFF

clone size: .
V gene: TRBV28
CDR3 length: 16
J gene: TRBJ2-7
D gene: .
CDR3 DNA: TGTGCCAGCAGTTTCTCCCTAGTCTCCCTTTCTTACGAGCAGTACTTC
CDR3 protein: CASSFSLVSLSYEQYF

clone size: .
V gene: TRBV9
CDR3 length: 16
J gene: TRBJ2-6
D gene: TRBD1
CDR3 DNA: TGTGCCAGCAGCGTGACAGGGGCCTCTGGGGCCAACGTCCTGACTTTC
CDR3 protein: CASSVTGASGANVLTF

clone size: .
V gene: TRBV4-2
CDR3 length: 15
J gene: TRBJ2-1
D gene: TRBD2
CDR3 DNA: TGTGCCAGCAGCCAAGAGGGCGGGAGTCTATATGAGCAGTTCTTC
CDR3 protein: CASSQEGGSLYEQFF

clone size: .
V gene: TRBV7-3
CDR3 length: 13
J gene: TRBJ2-5
D gene: .
CDR3 DNA: TGTGCCAGCAGCCCCCGGAACAGGGAGACCCAGTACTTC
CDR3 protein: CASSPRNRETQYF

clone size: .
V gene: TRBV27
CDR3 length: 15
J gene: TRBJ1-5
D gene: TRBD1
CDR3 DNA: TGTGCCAGCAGTTTAAGCCAGGGGGCGAATCAGCCCCAGCATTTT
CDR3 protein: CASSLSQGANQPQHF

clone size: few
V gene: TRBV27
CDR3 length: 13
J gene: TRBJ1-2
D gene: .
CDR3 DNA: TGTGCCAGCAGTCCCTCCCAGATCTATGGCTACACCTTC
CDR3 protein: CASSPSQIYGYTF

clone size: .
V gene: TRBV19
CDR3 length: 15
J gene: TRBJ2-1
D gene: .
CDR3 DNA: TGTGCCAGTAGTAGTGAGGGACTGTATCACAATGAGCAGTTCTTC
CDR3 protein: CASSSEGLYHNEQFF

clone size: .
V gene: TRBV19
CDR3 length: 15
J gene: TRBJ2-7
D gene: .
CDR3 DNA: TGTGCCAGTAGTATAATCGCGACATATGGGGCCGAGCAGTACTTC
CDR3 protein: CASSIIATYGAEQYF

clone size: .
V gene: TRBV11-2
CDR3 length: 15
J gene: TRBJ2-2
D gene: .
CDR3 DNA: TGTGCCAGCAGCTTTCTCACGGGGAACACCGGGGAGCTGTTTTTT
CDR3 protein: CASSFLTGNTGELFF

clone size: .
V gene: TRBV5-8
CDR3 length: 13
J gene: TRBJ1-5
D gene: .
CDR3 DNA: TGTGCCAGCAGCTTGGACTGGAATCAGCCCCAGCATTTT
CDR3 protein: CASSLDWNQPQHF

clone size: .
V gene: TRBV5-8
CDR3 length: 17
J gene: TRBJ2-1
D gene: .
CDR3 DNA: TGTGCCAGCAGCATGGGGGTCAGGGGCGCCCGGGGCAATGAGCAGTTCTTC
CDR3 protein: CASSMGVRGARGNEQFF

clone size: .
V gene: TRBV6-6
CDR3 length: 12
J gene: TRBJ2-7
D gene: .
CDR3 DNA: TGTGCCAAAGAATTGCGAGGGTACGAGCAGTACTTC
CDR3 protein: CAKELRGYEQYF

clone size: .
V gene: TRBV18
CDR3 length: 16
J gene: TRBJ1-1
D gene: .
CDR3 DNA: TGTGCCAGCTCACCCAAGCCGCGGGGTTCGAACACTGAAGCTTTCTTT
CDR3 protein: CASSPKPRGSNTEAFF

clone size: few
V gene: TRBV19
CDR3 length: 14
J gene: TRBJ1-2
D gene: TRBD1
CDR3 DNA: TGTGCCAGTAGTATGAGGACAGGGGGCGGAAGGGGCACCTTC
CDR3 protein: CASSMRTGGGRGTF

clone size: .
V gene: TRBV30
CDR3 length: 13
J gene: TRBJ2-7
D gene: .
CDR3 DNA: TGTGCCTGGACCAGCGGAAACTCCTACGAGCAGTACTTC
CDR3 protein: CAWTSGNSYEQYF

clone size: .
V gene: TRBV7-9
CDR3 length: 14
J gene: TRBJ1-5
D gene: .
CDR3 DNA: TGTGCCAGCAGCCTAGACAGGCTCAATCAGCCCCAGCATTTT
CDR3 protein: CASSLDRLNQPQHF

clone size: once
V gene: TRBV7-2
CDR3 length: 14
J gene: TRBJ2-3
D gene: TRBD2
CDR3 DNA: TGTGCCAGCAGCTTGCGGGGGGAGACAGATACGCAGTATTTT
CDR3 protein: CASSLRGETDTQYF

clone size: .
V gene: TRBV27
CDR3 length: 16
J gene: TRBJ1-2
D gene: .
CDR3 DNA: TGTGCCAGCAGTTCCCCGATGCGGGGGAAACGGGGTGGCTACACCTTC
CDR3 protein: CASSSPMRGKRGGYTF

clone size: .
V gene: TRBV29-1
CDR3 length: 16
J gene: TRBJ2-1
D gene: TRBD2
CDR3 DNA: TGCAGCGTTGTGGGACTAGCGGGAAGAGCCTACAATGAGCAGTTCTTC
CDR3 protein: CSVVGLAGRAYNEQFF

clone size: .
V gene: TRBV6-6
CDR3 length: 15
J gene: TRBJ2-3
D gene: TRBD1
CDR3 DNA: TGTGCCAGCAGCCAACGACAGGGAACCCCAGATACGCAGTATTTT
CDR3 protein: CASSQRQGTPDTQYF

clone size: once
V gene: TRBV19
CDR3 length: 13
J gene: TRBJ2-5
D gene: .
CDR3 DNA: TGTGCCAGTAGTATACTACCCCAAGAGACCCAGTACTTC
CDR3 protein: CASSILPQETQYF

clone size: .
V gene: TRBV14
CDR3 length: 15
J gene: TRBJ1-1
D gene: .
CDR3 DNA: TGTGCCAGCAGCCAAGCCTCAGGAGGTAGGACTGAAGCTTTCTTT
CDR3 protein: CASSQASGGRTEAFF

clone size: .
V gene: TRBV9
CDR3 length: 14
J gene: TRBJ1-5
D gene: TRBD1
CDR3 DNA: TGTGCCAGCAGCGCGGGACAGGAAAATCAGCCCCAGCATTTT
CDR3 protein: CASSAGQENQPQHF